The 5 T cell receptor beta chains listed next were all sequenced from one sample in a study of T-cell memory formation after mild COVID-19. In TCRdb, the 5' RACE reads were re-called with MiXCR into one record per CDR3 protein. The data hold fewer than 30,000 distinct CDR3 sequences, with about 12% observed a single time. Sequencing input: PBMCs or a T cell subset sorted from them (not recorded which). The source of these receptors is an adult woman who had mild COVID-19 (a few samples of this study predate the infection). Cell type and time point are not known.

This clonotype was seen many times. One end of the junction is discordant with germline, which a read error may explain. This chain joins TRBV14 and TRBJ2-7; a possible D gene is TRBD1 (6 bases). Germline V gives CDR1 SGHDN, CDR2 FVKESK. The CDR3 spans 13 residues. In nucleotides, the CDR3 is TGTGCCAGCAGCCAAGTCAGTGTAGGGGGTCAGCACTTC. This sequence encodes CASSQVSVGGQHF.

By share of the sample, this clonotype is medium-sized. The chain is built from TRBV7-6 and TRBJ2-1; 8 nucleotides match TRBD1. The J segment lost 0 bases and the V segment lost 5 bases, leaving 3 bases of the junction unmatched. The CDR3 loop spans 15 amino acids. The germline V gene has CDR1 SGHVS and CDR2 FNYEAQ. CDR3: CASSVGQVSYNEQFF. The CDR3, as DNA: TGTGCCAGCAGCGTGGGACAGGTCTCCTACAATGAGCAGTTCTTC.

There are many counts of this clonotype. CDR3 protein: CASSIAGAGYGYTF. CDR3 coding DNA: TGTGCCAGTAGTATAGCAGGGGCTGGCTATGGCTACACCTTC. The J gene is TRBJ1-2, the V gene TRBV19; TRBD1 might be the D (6 bases). The V end was cut by 1 base, the J end by 4 bases, with 10 bases between. Germline CDR1 and CDR2: LNHDA and SQIVND (reference sequence). The CDR3 runs 14 residues.

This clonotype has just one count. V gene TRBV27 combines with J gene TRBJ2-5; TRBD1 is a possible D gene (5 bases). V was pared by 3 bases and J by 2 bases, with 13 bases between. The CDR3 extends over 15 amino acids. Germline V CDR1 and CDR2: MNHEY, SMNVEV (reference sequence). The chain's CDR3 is CASSFGQGQQETQYF. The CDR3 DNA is TGTGCCAGCAGTTTCGGCCAGGGCCAACAAGAGACCCAGTACTTC.

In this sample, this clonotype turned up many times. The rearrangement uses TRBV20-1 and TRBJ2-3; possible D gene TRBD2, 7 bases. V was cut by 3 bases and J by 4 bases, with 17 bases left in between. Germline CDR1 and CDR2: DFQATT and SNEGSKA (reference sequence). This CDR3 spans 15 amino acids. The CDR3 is CSASPGGALADTQYF. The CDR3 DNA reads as TGCAGTGCTAGCCCTGGGGGGGCGCTGGCAGATACGCAGTATTTT.